This T cell receptor (beta chain) was identified during a study of cytomegalovirus exposure and HLA in healthy donors (dated by TCRdb to 2017 to 2019). Regarding the complete study: An earlier analysis of 587 of the donors reported roughly 270 Gb of sequence data and 100 million to 140 million unique TCR beta sequences from about 200 million T cells. An early release covering roughly 580 HLA-typed donors comprised approximately 300 gigabases of sequencing data and around 86 million unique TCR sequences. The genetic ancestry cluster associated with self-reported Caucasian donors included 65% to 90% of the roughly 400 genotyped donors. The study aimed to test whether cataloging public T cell receptors could reveal signatures of past pathogen exposure. Using immunosequencing, the study profiled T cell repertoires from 666 subjects and related those repertoires to cytomegalovirus serostatus. Besides the first cohort of about 730 subjects, a separate validation cohort made up of 120 different subjects was used. To predict cytomegalovirus infection status, the study combined high-throughput TCR immunosequencing, statistical association of individual TCRs with disease status, and machine learning. In a later analysis, previously published TCR beta repertoires from fewer than 750 donors were re-analyzed and high-resolution HLA genotyping was added so that TCR occurrence patterns could be studied. The later analysis used no new phenotypic data to find candidate immune exposures, relying instead on TCR beta sequences and their occurrence across donors. In an earlier analysis of roughly 540 of the donors, high-throughput TCR beta sequencing was used to judge whether each TCR beta V gene segment behaved as functional or pseudogenic. Donor age, sex, ethnicity and CMV serostatus were collected together with the repertoire data. Genome-wide SNP genotypes for about three fifths of the roughly 670 donors were used in a later genetic analysis, which treated that subset as a discovery cohort. All discovery cohort repertoires had been generated on a single sequencing platform. HLA typing included class I and class II loci at four-digit resolution. Typing coverage differed by locus: A, B, C, DRB1 and DQB1 were typed in roughly 629-640 donors, DQA1 in about 510, DPA1 in 600 to 610, and DPB1 in just under 490. Several DR-DQ haplotypes were treated as single units for association and clustering because of strong linkage in the cohort. Among almost 400 genotyped donors of the cohort, an average of 235,054 unique TCR beta nucleotide sequences were sequenced per donor, 15% to 20% of them non-productive.

The cohort consisted of fewer than 700 healthy bone marrow donors. At the time of sampling, every cohort member was nominally healthy, though immune exposures that went unrecorded were likely present. The donor tested CMV seronegative and was one of the 352 seronegative cohort members. A peripheral blood sample was collected from each donor, and TCR beta sequencing was performed on peripheral blood mononuclear cells. Genomic DNA was extracted from the blood cell samples with the Qiagen DNeasy Blood Extraction Kit. Libraries were constructed by the immunoSEQ multiplex PCR assay. The multiplex PCR relied on a mix of 60 forward primers for TCR Vbeta segments and 13 reverse primers for TCR Jbeta segments. The CDR3 region of rearranged TCR beta genes was amplified from genomic DNA by a multiplex PCR assay. On the Illumina HiSeq System, the amplified TCR beta libraries were sequenced as 87-base-pair reads. Regarding the original processing steps: A later analysis counted 65 million to 90 million unique TCR beta chains across the 700 or so repertoires, and 9.5 million to 11 million of these chains were shared by at least two donors. To remove PCR and sequencing errors, raw reads were error-corrected and collapsed into unique sequences using a nearest-neighbor algorithm that merged closely related sequences. CDR3 sequences were aligned to IMGT reference sequences to assign V, D and J gene segments. Each retained sequence needed at least a six-nucleotide match to both a V gene segment and a J gene segment. Rearrangements were classified as productive when the CDR3 lacked stop codons and remained in frame with V and J, and all other rearrangements were classified as non-productive. Following IMGT convention, CDR3 was defined as the stretch from the second conserved V-encoded cysteine up to the conserved J-encoded phenylalanine. The earlier analysis of about 620 of the donors excluded sequences that lacked an unambiguous match to a single V gene segment. An earlier analysis of a few hundred of the donors called V segments functional above 56.7% productive rearrangements and segregating when the between-donor standard deviation exceeded 5%. A statistical classification framework was built for diagnosing cytomegalovirus status from the catalog of TCR beta chain sequences. In a later analysis, V and J genes were assigned by comparing TCR nucleotide sequences against IMGT/GENE-DB human TR gene sequences. A later analysis assigned CDR3 sequences and most-parsimonious VDJ recombination scenarios with the TCRdist pipeline. In a later analysis, each TCR beta chain was defined by its CDR3 amino acid sequence together with its V-gene family, and reads without a unique V-gene family were excluded. To address suspected cross-contamination and a sequencing artifact, a later analysis removed approximately 600 highly shared, low-generation-probability nucleotide sequences. For each public chain, a later analysis derived a clonal expansion index from normalized ranks of inferred template counts within each repertoire. In a later analysis, generation probabilities were computed with a VDJ recombination model fitted to out-of-frame rearrangements, and the resulting probabilities were checked against IGoR. Hypergeometric tests were used in a later analysis to score TCR-TCR, TCR-HLA and TCR-CMV co-occurrence, with a repertoire-size bias correction applied to the TCR pairs. To estimate false discovery rates, a later analysis permuted the HLA or CMV assignments 20 times. In a later analysis, co-occurring TCRs were grouped with DBSCAN, and TCRdist sequence similarity was added when clustering was performed within HLA-allele-positive subsets. For co-occurrence clustering, repertoires with fewer than 30,000 or more than 120,000 public chains were excluded, along with roughly five repertoires with anomalous nucleotide sharing. TCRdb retrieved this table from immuneACCESS and kept in-frame rearrangements only. Not all clones are present; in checked studies, unresolved V genes account for under half, and no reason is known for the remainder. Clonal size and the V and J genes are those of that table, whereas D and trimming came from the DNA. A total of 210,000 or so clones appear in this sample, 80% to 90% of them only once. 0.24% of the sample belongs to the ten largest clones.

This clone was observed a handful of times. Its recognized antigen is unknown. Base qualities were left out, and no much larger clone turns up one base away. Including the terminal cysteine and phenylalanine, the CDR3 comprises 14 residues. Kept here is only the CDR3 DNA, which spans 42 bases and is read in frame from base 1. V drops 0 bases and J drops 5 bases, leaving 9 bases in between. The germline V gene supplies CDR1 MNHNS and CDR2 SASEGT. Paper-wide results and their limitations: The authors suggested that the approach could potentially be generalized to other disease states and immunological phenotypes. Because HLA typing was unavailable for some donors at each locus, only the typed subset was used in association tests. A later analysis reported that several top co-occurrence clusters appeared linked to parvovirus B19, influenza, CMV and Epstein-Barr virus. Some IMGT-functional V segments, including TRBV6-2 and TRBV6-3, could not be told apart with the 87-base-pair reads, so those segments were excluded. Roughly 17 rarely observed V segments, including chromosome 9 orphons, were excluded from the earlier analysis of just under 600 of the donors because counts were too low. Most TCR sequences were seen in very few donors, while some public TCRs were found in many individuals. In a later analysis, the rate of TCR association differed among HLA loci, with DRB1 alleles having the most associated TCRs and HLA-C alleles having the fewest. Three of the identified cytomegalovirus-associated TCR beta chains were confirmed in vitro to be specific for cytomegalovirus antigens. Roughly uniform sequencing depth across donors was assumed in presence/absence analyses, although this assumption may not hold. The study listed 164 TCR beta chains as associated with cytomegalovirus. In an earlier analysis of 587 of the donors, most TCR beta V segments appeared in productive rearrangements about 87% or about 30% of the time, broadly matching IMGT annotations. In a later analysis, HLA-associated TCR beta chains showed more clonal expansion and lower generation probabilities than non-associated chains that were equally common. Linkage disequilibrium might explain the correlated functional status among segregating V segments, but an unknown experimental factor could not be excluded. A cluster of highly shared sequence variants was judged likely to be a technical artifact of the sequencing pipeline. According to a later analysis, most CMV-associated TCR beta chains appeared to be HLA-restricted, and the HLA associations seemed to be driven largely by CMV exposure. At a false discovery rate of 0.05, a later analysis linked about 17,000 TCR beta sequences to specific HLA alleles. In both the original and validation cohorts, the classifier was reported to diagnose cytomegalovirus status with high specificity and sensitivity. A further reported finding was that TCR beta sequences accurately predicted the HLA-A and HLA-B alleles for most subjects in the first cohort. When HLA alleles, especially DR and DQ, strongly co-occurred, attributing TCR associations to individual alleles was difficult. The only immune exposure information available for the cohort was CMV serostatus. According to a later genetic analysis, donors in an Asian-associated ancestry cluster had fewer N-insertions in productive TCRs than the roughly 670-donor mean. The cohort was sequenced for TCR beta chains only, and without alpha or paired-chain data the features that could be detected were limited. A later genetic analysis associated a missense DCLRE1C variant with V-gene and J-gene trimming of TCR beta chains, and an independent cohort replicated the association.

The TCR sequence derives from a girl aged 2 to 10 in good health and CMV-seronegative. Rearrangement joined TRBV6-1 to TRBJ2-3; TRBD2 is a weak D gene call, 5 bases matching. Material for sequencing was PBMCs. For the CDR3, the sequence is CASSEARRGDTQYF. The DNA sequence follows: TGTGCCAGCAGTGAAGCTCGACGGGGAGATACGCAGTATTTT.